This T cell receptor (beta chain) appears in the sequencing data of a study of T cells in Graves' hyperthyroidism and ophthalmopathy. General observations from the study: A model of 13 V-J pairs discriminated ophthalmopathy from stable hyperthyroidism. In blood, most of the thyroid clonotypes expanded above 0.001 were also present.

V gave up 6 bases and J gave up 0 bases; unmatched junction bases: 6. CDR1 and CDR2 (germline): DFQATT, SNEGSKA (reference sequence). The CDR3 totals 14 residues. The TCR beta CDR3 regions underwent amplification using RNA transcripts as the source. A first-round RT-PCR of the TCR CDR3 used the HTBI primer set. In TCRdb, the multiplex PCR reads were re-called with MiXCR into one record per CDR3 protein. The sample consists of 550,000 to 600,000 distinct CDR3 sequences, 16% of them appearing once. This clonotype was seen ten or more times. The antigen remains undetermined. Graves' hyperthyroidism qualified as stable when ophthalmopathy did not progress within 18 months. Hyperthyroidism in the patients, aged 18 to 65, was newly diagnosed and under 2 months in duration.

The origin of this receptor is a young woman with Graves' hyperthyroidism. Sample: blood. The chain uses TRBV20-1 and TRBJ2-7; 9 positions match TRBD2. The CDR3 DNA reads as TGCAGTGCGCAGCGGGAGGCGATCTCCTACGAGCAGTACTTC. This translates into CSAQREAISYEQYF.